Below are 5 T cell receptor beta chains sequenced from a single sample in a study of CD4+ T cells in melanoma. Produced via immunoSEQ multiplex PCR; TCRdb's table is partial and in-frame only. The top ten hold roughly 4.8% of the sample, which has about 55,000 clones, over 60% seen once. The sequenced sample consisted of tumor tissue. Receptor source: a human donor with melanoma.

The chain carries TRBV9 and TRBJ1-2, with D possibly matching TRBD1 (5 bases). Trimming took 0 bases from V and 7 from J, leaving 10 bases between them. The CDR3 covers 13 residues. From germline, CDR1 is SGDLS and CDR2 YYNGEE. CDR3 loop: CASSVGAGPGYTF. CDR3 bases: TGTGCCAGCAGCGTAGGGGCAGGGCCTGGCTACACCTTC.

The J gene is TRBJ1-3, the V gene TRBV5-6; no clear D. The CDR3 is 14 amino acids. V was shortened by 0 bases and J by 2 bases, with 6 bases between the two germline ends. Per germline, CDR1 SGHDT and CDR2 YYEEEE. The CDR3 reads CASSLEPAGNTIYF. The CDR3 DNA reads TGTGCCAGCAGCTTGGAACCGGCTGGAAACACCATATATTTT.

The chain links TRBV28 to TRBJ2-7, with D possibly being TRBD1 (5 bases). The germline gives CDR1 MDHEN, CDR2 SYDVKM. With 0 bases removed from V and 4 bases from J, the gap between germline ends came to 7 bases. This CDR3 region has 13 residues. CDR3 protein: CASSLWTDYEQYF. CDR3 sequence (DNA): TGTGCCAGCAGTTTATGGACAGATTACGAGCAGTACTTC.

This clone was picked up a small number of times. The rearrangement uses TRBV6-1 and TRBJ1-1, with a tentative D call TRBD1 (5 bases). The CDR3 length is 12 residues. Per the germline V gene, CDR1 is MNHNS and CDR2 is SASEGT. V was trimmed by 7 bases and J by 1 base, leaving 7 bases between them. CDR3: CASKQGNTEAFF. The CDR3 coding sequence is TGTGCCAGCAAGCAGGGGAACACTGAAGCTTTCTTT.

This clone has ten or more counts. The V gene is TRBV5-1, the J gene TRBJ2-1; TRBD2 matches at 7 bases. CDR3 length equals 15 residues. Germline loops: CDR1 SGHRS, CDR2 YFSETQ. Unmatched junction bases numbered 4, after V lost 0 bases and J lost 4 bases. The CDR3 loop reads CASSLGLAEYNEQFF. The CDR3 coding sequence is TGCGCCAGCAGCTTGGGTCTAGCGGAATACAATGAGCAGTTCTTC.